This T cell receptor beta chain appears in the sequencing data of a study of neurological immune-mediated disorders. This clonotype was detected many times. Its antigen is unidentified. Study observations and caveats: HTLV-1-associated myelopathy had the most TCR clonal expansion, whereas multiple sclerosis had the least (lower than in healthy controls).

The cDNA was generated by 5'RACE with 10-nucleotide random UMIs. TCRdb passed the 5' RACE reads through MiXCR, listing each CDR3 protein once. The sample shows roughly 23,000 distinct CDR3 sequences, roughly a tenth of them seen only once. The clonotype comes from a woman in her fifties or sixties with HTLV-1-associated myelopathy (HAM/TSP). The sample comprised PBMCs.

The CDR3 sequence: CSVMELHSSTDTQYF. Here the CDR3 DNA reads TGCAGTGTCATGGAATTACACTCTAGCACAGATACGCAGTATTTT. This chain links TRBV20-1 with TRBJ2-3; no firm D call. This CDR3 is built from 15 residues. Germline values: CDR1 DFQATT, CDR2 SNEGSKA (reference sequence). Trimming pared 7 bases from V and 0 bases from J, leaving 17 bases between.